The 27 T cell receptor beta chains in this list originate from one sample, sequenced in a study of blood T cells in healthy people across ages. Combining a sample-barcoded 5' primer with a J-beta primer mix, a second PCR ran for 7 to 11 cycles. TCRdb passed the 5' RACE reads through MiXCR, listing each CDR3 protein once. The sample has more than 1.4 million distinct CDR3 sequences, approximately 38% seen once. The sample consisted of blood. The receptors derive from a woman under 30 in good health.

This chain connects TRBV7-9 to TRBJ1-5, with a weak D call TRBD1 (5 bases). Germline CDR1 reads SEHNR; CDR2 reads FQNEAQ (reference sequence). This CDR3 is 13 amino acids long. V was cut by 4 bases and J by 4 bases, with 8 bases left in between. The CDR3 loop is CASSSTVNQPQHF. The CDR3 DNA follows: TGTGCCAGCAGCTCGACAGTTAATCAGCCCCAGCATTTT.

The chain recombines TRBV6-2 or TRBV6-3 with TRBJ1-1, with unresolved D. The CDR3 is 12 amino acids. V gave up 2 bases and J gave up 6 bases, with 7 bases separating them. Germline CDR1 MNHEY, CDR2 SVGEGT. This chain's CDR3 is CASSYPLPEAFF. CDR3 in DNA: TGTGCCAGCAGTTACCCCCTTCCTGAAGCTTTCTTT.

The chain has TRBV20-1 and TRBJ2-1; no reliable D call. The CDR3 runs to 13 residues. Trimming removed 3 bases from V and 8 bases from J, with 14 bases in between. Looked up from germline, CDR1 is DFQATT and CDR2 is SNEGSKA (reference sequence). This CDR3 is CSASSQPLYEQFF. DNA of the CDR3: TGCAGTGCTAGTAGTCAGCCGTTGTATGAGCAGTTCTTC.

This clonotype occurred a few times. Written as DNA, the CDR3 is TGCAGCGTCTGGGAGCTCCAAGAGACCCAGTACTTC. Translated: CSVWELQETQYF. The chain is built from TRBV29-1 and TRBJ2-5, with D maybe TRBD2 (5 bases). The CDR3 has 12 amino acids. The V end was cut by 6 bases, the J end by 1 base, with 9 bases between. Germline V gene lookup returns CDR1 SQVTM and CDR2 ANQGSEA. The entire variable domain, with the rest obtained from reference TRBV29-1 and TRBJ2-5, is as follows: SAVISQKPSRDICQRGTSLTIQCQVDSQVTMMFWYRQQPGQSLTLIATANQGSEATYESGFVIDKFPISRPNLTFSTLTVSNMSPEDSSIYLCSVWELQETQYFGPGTRLLVL.

This chain connects TRBV6-5 to TRBJ1-2, with 7 bases identical to TRBD1. CDR1 MNHEY and CDR2 SVGAGI come from the germline V gene. CDR3 length: 14 amino acids. With 6 bases clipped from V and 3 bases from J, the junction kept 7 bases outside the gene matches. The CDR3 sequence is CASRPSGTDYGYTF. The CDR3 region has the DNA TGTGCCAGCAGGCCATCCGGGACAGACTATGGCTACACCTTC.

This chain links TRBV6-1 with TRBJ2-1, with 9 bases identical to TRBD1. The germline gives CDR1 MNHNS, CDR2 SASEGT. CDR3 length: 15 amino acids. With 8 bases clipped from V and 4 bases from J, the junction kept 9 bases outside the gene matches. The DNA of the CDR3 is TGTGCCAGCGGCGGGACAGGGAGATTGTACAATGAGCAGTTCTTC. Residues: CASGGTGRLYNEQFF.

The chain has TRBV6-2 or TRBV6-3 and TRBJ2-7, with a weak D call TRBD1 (6 bases). CDR3 length: 14 amino acids. Germline V gives CDR1 MNHEY, CDR2 SVGEGT. Between the trimmed V and J ends, which lost 2 bases and 3 bases, there was a span of 11 bases. The CDR3 DNA follows: TGTGCCAGCAGTTACGAGGGACACGGCTACGAGCAGTACTTC. It specifies CASSYEGHGYEQYF.

This clonotype was counted between two and nine times. A junction boundary mismatches the germline segment, possibly from a read error. V gene TRBV5-1 combines with J gene TRBJ2-1; 7 bases are shared with TRBD1. Germline lookup yields CDR1 SGHRS and CDR2 YFSETQ. CDR3 length: 15 residues. The CDR3 loop reads CASCLPGQAGDEQFF. The DNA for the CDR3 is TGCGCCAGCTGCTTACCCGGACAGGCCGGGGATGAGCAGTTCTTC.

The chain joins TRBV18 to TRBJ2-1, with 10 positions matching TRBD1. In germline, CDR1 is KGHSH, CDR2 LQKENI. V shed 6 bases and J 7 bases; nucleotides not matched to a gene: 6. CDR3 length: 14 amino acids. The CDR3 region has the DNA TGTGCCAGCTCCAGGACAGGGGGGAGGAATGAGCAGTTCTTC. It yields the protein CASSRTGGRNEQFF.

This clonotype was counted a few times. This rearrangement joins TRBV28 to TRBJ2-5; D possibly corresponds to TRBD2 (6 bases). Germline CDR1 MDHEN, CDR2 SYDVKM. This CDR3 comprises 15 residues. Trimming left V 5 bases short and J 6 bases short, with 19 bases between. The CDR3 nucleotides read TGTGCCAGCAGTATTACGGGACTCTATTCGAAGACCCAGTACTTC. It encodes CASSITGLYSKTQYF.

The V gene is TRBV28, the J gene TRBJ2-7; D gene uncertain. TRBJ2-5 explains the end of the DNA better; the J call may be wrong. The CDR3 runs to 14 residues. Germline V gene sequence: CDR1 MDHEN, CDR2 SYDVKM. The CDR3 DNA reads TGTGCCAGCAGTCGCCTGGACCCCAATCAGACCCAGTACTTC. It encodes CASSRLDPNQTQYF.

A remark on this clonotype: A read error may account for a junction end that differs from germline. This chain connects TRBV5-1 to TRBJ2-4; D is possibly TRBD1 or TRBD2 (5 bases each). The germline V gene encodes CDR1 SGHRS and CDR2 YFSETQ. The CDR3 runs 16 residues. CDR3 sequence: CVSSWGPEVIGNIQYF. The CDR3 DNA reads as TGCGTCAGCAGCTGGGGCCCGGAGGTGATTGGGAACATTCAGTACTTC.

This clonotype has a handful of counts. The chain is built from TRBV4-2 and TRBJ1-2, with D maybe TRBD1 (5 bases). V lost 6 bases and J lost 3, with 20 bases in between. CDR1 is LGHNA and CDR2 is YNFKEQ in the germline V gene. The CDR3 has 16 residues. This CDR3 reads CASSPVGQGGDYGYTF. The CDR3 region has the DNA TGTGCCAGCAGTCCAGTAGGCCAGGGAGGCGACTATGGCTACACCTTC.

The V call is TRBV20-1, the J call TRBJ2-1, with D unclear. The germline V gene has CDR1 DFQATT and CDR2 SNEGSKA (reference sequence). Trimming cost V 0 bases and J 13 bases, with 19 bases left between them. The CDR3 spans 14 residues. CDR3 sequence (DNA): TGCAGTGCTAGAGATGTAGTTGGAAGAGAGACCCAGTTCTTC. Translation: CSARDVVGRETQFF.

The gene calls are TRBV27 and TRBJ1-2; D unclear. This CDR3 has 14 amino acids. Trimming removed 4 bases from V and 8 bases from J, with 17 bases in between. Germline CDR1 reads MNHEY; CDR2 reads SMNVEV (reference sequence). CDR3 DNA sequence: TGTGCCAGCAGTTCCCACCGCCCCGGGTGGGGCTACACCTTC. Protein sequence: CASSSHRPGWGYTF.

This clonotype has more than one count but fewer than ten. The chain combines TRBV3-1 with TRBJ1-2, with no clear D. The CDR3 loop spans 12 amino acids. V lost 2 bases to trimming and J lost 9 bases, with 10 bases between them. Germline V gives CDR1 LGHDT, CDR2 YNNKEL (reference sequence). CDR3 residues: CASSQMGRRYTF. CDR3 bases: TGTGCCAGCAGCCAAATGGGTAGGCGCTACACCTTC.

This clonotype came up a few times. V usage is TRBV6-1 and J usage is TRBJ2-3; D possibly corresponds to TRBD2 (5 bases). The germline V gene has CDR1 MNHNS and CDR2 SASEGT. V lost 6 bases to trimming and J lost 0 bases, with 19 bases between them. There are 17 residues in the CDR3. The CDR3 is CASRRTRPESSTDTQYF. The CDR3, as DNA: TGTGCCAGCAGGAGAACTAGACCCGAAAGTAGCACAGATACGCAGTATTTT.

The V gene is TRBV10-3, the J gene TRBJ2-5; 12 nucleotides line up with TRBD2. The V gene end was trimmed by 3 bases and the J gene end by 1 base; junction bases not matched to a gene: 3. This CDR3 has 16 amino acids. Germline V gene data show CDR1 as ENHRY and CDR2 as SYGVKD. The CDR3 region is CAISDGLAGLQETQYF. CDR3 nucleotides: TGTGCCATCAGTGATGGACTAGCGGGGCTCCAAGAGACCCAGTACTTC.

The rearrangement links TRBV4-1 to TRBJ2-1; weak D call: TRBD2 (5 bases). Germline lookup yields CDR1 MGHRA and CDR2 YSYEKL. The CDR3 totals 12 residues. The V and J ends lost 11 bases and 2 bases respectively, with 10 bases between them. This chain's CDR3 is CAARGTYNEQFF. CDR3 DNA: TGCGCCGCCCGGGGAACCTACAATGAGCAGTTCTTC.

Comments on this clonotype: This could be a read error, since a much larger clone is one nucleotide away. The J gene is TRBJ2-5, the V gene TRBV4-1; tentatively, D is TRBD1 (5 bases). Germline assignment: CDR1 MGHRA and CDR2 YSYEKL. The CDR3 is made up of 14 amino acids. V was cut by 0 bases and J by 11 bases, with 16 bases left in between. DNA for the CDR3: TGCGCCAGCAGCCAAGATCAGGGCCTGGATGAGCAGTACTTC. This gives the protein CASSQDQGLDEQYF.

The CDR3 nucleotides are TGTGCCAGCAGTGAGGGCAGGGCTGGAGAAAAACTGTTTTTT. It translates to CASSEGRAGEKLFF. The chain carries TRBV25-1 and TRBJ1-4, with a possible D match to TRBD1 (5 bases). The germline V and J ends were trimmed by 3 bases and 8 bases, with 13 bases remaining between them. Germline V gene lookup returns CDR1 MGHDK and CDR2 SYGVNS. The CDR3 is 14 residues long.

The chain joins TRBV10-2 to TRBJ2-2; 7 positions agree with TRBD2. With V trimmed by 2 bases and J by 0 bases, 0 bases remained unmatched. This CDR3 is 15 amino acids long. The germline gives CDR1 WSHSY, CDR2 SAAADI. The DNA of the CDR3 is TGCGCCAGCAGTGAGGGGACTACGAACACCGGGGAGCTGTTTTTT. Translated: CASSEGTTNTGELFF.

The chain recombines TRBV7-2 with TRBJ1-3; D not certain. V lost 1 base and J 0 bases, leaving 7 bases between the germline ends. The germline V gene has CDR1 SGHTA and CDR2 FQGNSA. The CDR3 is 15 amino acids. DNA for the CDR3: TGTGCCAGCAGCTTAGATGTAAGCTCTGGAAACACCATATATTTT. As protein: CASSLDVSSGNTIYF.

V gene TRBV29-1 combines with J gene TRBJ1-3; 12 bases fit TRBD1. V was pared by 5 bases and J by 4 bases, with 6 bases of the junction left unmatched. CDR1 is SQVTM and CDR2 is ANQGSEA in the germline V gene. CDR3 length: 15 residues. The CDR3 region is CSVLAGTGGGNTIYF. Written as DNA, the CDR3 is TGCAGCGTTCTTGCCGGGACAGGGGGCGGAAACACCATATATTTT.

This chain joins TRBV5-1 and TRBJ2-6; D not certain. V shed 0 bases and J shed 2 bases, with 6 bases lying between them. Germline CDR1 SGHRS, CDR2 YFSETQ. The CDR3 runs 15 residues. CDR3 sequence reads: CASSLVPPGANVLTF. In DNA form, the CDR3 reads TGCGCCAGCAGCTTGGTACCACCTGGGGCCAACGTCCTGACTTTC.

Only a few counts were recorded for this clonotype. The chain links TRBV20-1 to TRBJ2-1, with 11 positions matching TRBD2. Losses at the gene ends were 2 bases for V and 3 bases for J; bases not matched to a gene: 6. Per the germline V gene, CDR1 is DFQATT and CDR2 is SNEGSKA (reference sequence). CDR3 length equals 16 residues. The CDR3 spells CSARRLAGGFYNEQFF. In DNA form, the CDR3 reads TGCAGTGCTAGAAGGCTAGCGGGGGGCTTCTACAATGAGCAGTTCTTC.

CDR3 coding DNA: TGTGCCAGCAGCCTACAGGGGACCGAGCAGTACTTC. It translates to CASSLQGTEQYF. The rearrangement uses TRBV7-2 and TRBJ2-7, with 7 bases aligning to TRBD1. The V and J ends lost 5 bases and 6 bases, in that order; junction bases with no gene match: 4. Germline V CDR1 and CDR2: SGHTA, FQGNSA. This CDR3 has 12 residues.